This T cell receptor beta chain stems from a study of PD-L1 blockade in urothelial cancer. Germline trimming cut 0 bases from V and 6 bases from J; bases unmatched to any gene: 8. CDR1 is MNHEY and CDR2 is SVGAGI in the germline V gene. The CDR3 totals 15 residues. The method was immunoSEQ multiplex PCR; TCRdb's version includes in-frame clones alone and lacks a portion of them. This table holds 130,000 or so clones, approximately 84% found once. The time point: pretreatment peripheral blood. This specimen was PBMCs, taken around atezolizumab (anti-PD-L1) treatment. This receptor was taken from a man aged 45-60 years with urothelial cancer. The chain uses TRBV6-5 and TRBJ2-7, with TRBD1 matching 7 bases. The DNA for the CDR3 is TGTGCCAGCAGTTACTCGACAGGGACGTTAAGCGAGCAGTACTTC. The encoded protein is CASSYSTGTLSEQYF.